These T cell receptor beta chains were read from a single sample in a study of lung T cells in sarcoidosis with Löfgren's syndrome. In TCRdb, the reads were re-called with MiXCR into one record per CDR3 protein. In the table there are about 19,000 distinct CDR3 sequences, roughly 23% of which are singletons. Sequencing input: CD4+ T cells from bronchoalveolar lavage. Receptors originate from a human donor with sarcoidosis (Löfgren's syndrome or another form), or a control subject (not recorded which). CDR3s include the opening cysteine and the closing phenylalanine or tryptophan. Fields, in order: V gene, J gene, CDR3 protein.

>TRBV6-1|TRBJ1-1
CASSRKGFGVNTEAFF
>TRBV20-1|TRBJ1-2
CSARDREHGYTF
>TRBV7-9|TRBJ1-3
CASSLVLATIYF
>TRBV20-1|TRBJ2-5
CSAGGGRETQYF
>TRBV29-1|TRBJ2-3
CSVSTGSSGPDTQYF
>TRBV20-1|TRBJ2-1
CSPRSLDEQFF
>TRBV24-1|TRBJ1-5
CATSDSTQPQHF
>TRBV20-1|TRBJ2-3
CSAGRGTSTDTQYF
>TRBV20-1|TRBJ2-1
CSARGLSGDSYNEQFF
>TRBV20-1|TRBJ1-2
CSARALRGDRDGYTF
>TRBV29-1|TRBJ1-2
CSAFLGDYGYTF
>TRBV18|TRBJ1-2
CASSPRTGNYGYTF
>TRBV20-1|TRBJ2-1
CSASLGYYNEQFF
>TRBV28|TRBJ2-5
CASRSQETQYF
>TRBV7-2|TRBJ2-3
CASSSWTSGSTDTQYF
>TRBV13|TRBJ2-5
CASSLGTGILETQYF
>TRBV20-1|TRBJ2-2
CSARQDTNTGEPFF
>TRBV27|TRBJ2-2
CASSFVRTGELFF
>TRBV5-6|TRBJ1-1
CASSLAILQGVAEAFF
>TRBV3-1|TRBJ2-3
CASSCSGRHPPTQYF
>TRBV10-3|TRBJ1-1
CAISERDPNTEAFF
>TRBV20-1|TRBJ1-5
CSARPPRDTYQPQHF
>TRBV6-1|TRBJ1-5
CASSSAAYQPQHF
>TRBV5-4|TRBJ2-5
CASSHKGQGPEETQYF
>TRBV7-2|TRBJ2-3
CASSLGPRATDTQYF
>TRBV19|TRBJ2-7
CASRDRSYEQYF